These T cell receptor beta chains were read from a single sample in a study of cytomegalovirus exposure and HLA in healthy donors. Profiling relied on immunoSEQ multiplex PCR, and the TCRdb table lists in-frame clones only, not all of them. This table has about 78,000 clones, 75% to 85% appearing once. Sequenced sample: PBMCs. The receptors were gathered from a man between 45 and 60 years old in good health and CMV-seropositive. CDR3s include the opening cysteine and the closing phenylalanine or tryptophan. D genes are given only for firm matches. Clone size is not always given. Where it is, it says once, few, many or a class for expanded clones.

d_gene: NA; abundance: NA; v_gene: TRBV2; j_gene: TRBJ2-2; len: 16; CDR3nt: TGTGCCAGCAGTGAGACCCTAGTCGCTTACACCGGGGAGCTGTTTTTT; CDR3aa: CASSETLVAYTGELFF
d_gene: NA; abundance: few; v_gene: TRBV21-1; j_gene: TRBJ1-2; len: 15; CDR3nt: TGTGCCACCGAGAGACAGGGGGCGTCTAACTATGGCTACACCTTC; CDR3aa: CATERQGASNYGYTF
d_gene: NA; abundance: NA; v_gene: TRBV18; j_gene: TRBJ2-3; len: 13; CDR3nt: TGTGCCAGCTCACCCAGGGATTCAGATACGCAGTATTTT; CDR3aa: CASSPRDSDTQYF
d_gene: NA; abundance: NA; v_gene: TRBV7-2; j_gene: TRBJ2-5; len: 12; CDR3nt: TGTGCCAGCAGCTTAGCGTCGGAGACCCAGTACTTC; CDR3aa: CASSLASETQYF
d_gene: NA; abundance: NA; v_gene: TRBV30; j_gene: TRBJ2-7; len: 12; CDR3nt: TGTGCCTGGAGTTCGGGGTTCAACGAGCAGTACTTC; CDR3aa: CAWSSGFNEQYF
d_gene: TRBD1; abundance: NA; v_gene: TRBV29-1; j_gene: TRBJ2-2; len: 14; CDR3nt: TGCAGCGCAACCGGGACAGGGAACCCCGGGGAGCTGTTTTTT; CDR3aa: CSATGTGNPGELFF
d_gene: TRBD2; abundance: NA; v_gene: TRBV2; j_gene: TRBJ2-1; len: 16; CDR3nt: TGTGCCAGCAGTGAAAGGACTAGCGGGAGCGTAGGTGAGCAGTTCTTC; CDR3aa: CASSERTSGSVGEQFF
d_gene: NA; abundance: NA; v_gene: TRBV30; j_gene: TRBJ2-3; len: 15; CDR3nt: TGTGCCTGGAGTGTAAGTCGGGGTCGTTGGGATACGCAGTATTTT; CDR3aa: CAWSVSRGRWDTQYF
d_gene: NA; abundance: NA; v_gene: TRBV5-1; j_gene: TRBJ1-1; len: 15; CDR3nt: TGCGCCAGCAGCTTGTACGCAGGGCCGAACACTGAAGCTTTCTTT; CDR3aa: CASSLYAGPNTEAFF
d_gene: TRBD2; abundance: NA; v_gene: TRBV7-9; j_gene: TRBJ2-5; len: 19; CDR3nt: TGTGCCAGCAGCTTAGATCTTGGCGGGGGACGGGGTGCCCAGGAGACCCAGTACTTC; CDR3aa: CASSLDLGGGRGAQETQYF
d_gene: NA; abundance: NA; v_gene: TRBV19; j_gene: TRBJ2-1; len: 11; CDR3nt: TGTGCAGTTAGCGCATACAATGAGCAGTTCTTC; CDR3aa: CAVSAYNEQFF
d_gene: NA; abundance: NA; v_gene: TRBV5-8; j_gene: TRBJ1-5; len: 14; CDR3nt: TGTGCCAGCAGCCCCGGGGCCCCGGGGGGGCCCCAGCATTTT; CDR3aa: CASSPGAPGGPQHF
d_gene: TRBD1; abundance: NA; v_gene: TRBV29-1; j_gene: TRBJ2-5; len: 16; CDR3nt: TGCAGCGTTGAAGGTTGGCTAGGGGGCGTGTTGGAGACCCAGTACTTC; CDR3aa: CSVEGWLGGVLETQYF
d_gene: TRBD1; abundance: NA; v_gene: TRBV6-5; j_gene: TRBJ1-2; len: 15; CDR3nt: TGTGCCAGCAGTTACACCCCCCGACAGGGGTATGGCTACACCTTC; CDR3aa: CASSYTPRQGYGYTF
d_gene: NA; abundance: once; v_gene: TRBV9; j_gene: TRBJ2-7; len: 14; CDR3nt: TGTGCCAGCAGCGCCCTAGGACAGTCCTACGAGCAGTACTTC; CDR3aa: CASSALGQSYEQYF
d_gene: NA; abundance: NA; v_gene: TRBV5-1; j_gene: TRBJ1-1; len: 13; CDR3nt: TGCGCCAGCAGCTCCACCAGGGAAGCTGAAGCTTTCTTT; CDR3aa: CASSSTREAEAFF
d_gene: NA; abundance: NA; v_gene: TRBV5-4; j_gene: TRBJ2-2; len: 15; CDR3nt: TGTGCCAGCAGCCGAACGGGAGTAGGAACCGGGGAGCTGTTTTTT; CDR3aa: CASSRTGVGTGELFF
d_gene: TRBD1; abundance: NA; v_gene: TRBV30; j_gene: TRBJ2-3; len: 16; CDR3nt: TGTGCCTGGAGTGCCCTCGGACAGGGGGCTACAGATACGCAGTATTTT; CDR3aa: CAWSALGQGATDTQYF
d_gene: NA; abundance: once; v_gene: TRBV5-4; j_gene: TRBJ2-7; len: 15; CDR3nt: TGTGCCAGCAGCTTGGGTCCTACTGCCACCTACGAGCAGTACTTC; CDR3aa: CASSLGPTATYEQYF
d_gene: TRBD2; abundance: NA; v_gene: TRBV6-1; j_gene: TRBJ2-7; len: 15; CDR3nt: TGTGCCAGCAGAAGCCTAGCGGGCCCAACCTACGAGCAGTACTTC; CDR3aa: CASRSLAGPTYEQYF
d_gene: NA; abundance: NA; v_gene: TRBV6-6; j_gene: TRBJ2-7; len: 13; CDR3nt: TGTGCCAGCAGTTACGCCCCGGGGAGTGATATTTACTTC; CDR3aa: CASSYAPGSDIYF
d_gene: TRBD2; abundance: NA; v_gene: TRBV2; j_gene: TRBJ2-2; len: 17; CDR3nt: TGTGCCAGCAGGACCCCGACTAGCGGGATGAACACCGGGGAGCTGTTTTTT; CDR3aa: CASRTPTSGMNTGELFF
d_gene: TRBD2; abundance: NA; v_gene: TRBV6-4; j_gene: TRBJ2-2; len: 17; CDR3nt: TGTGCCAGCAGTGGGCGAGCGGGAGGGTCGAACACCGGGGAGCTGTTTTTT; CDR3aa: CASSGRAGGSNTGELFF
d_gene: NA; abundance: NA; v_gene: TRBV7-9; j_gene: TRBJ2-1; len: 15; CDR3nt: TGTGCCAGCAGCTTAGAGCGTTTGGAGGGGCGCTGGCAGTTCTTC; CDR3aa: CASSLERLEGRWQFF
d_gene: NA; abundance: NA; v_gene: TRBV4-1; j_gene: TRBJ2-6; len: 15; CDR3nt: TGCGCCAGCAGCCAGGCAGGGGCTGGGGCCAACGTCCTGACTTTC; CDR3aa: CASSQAGAGANVLTF
d_gene: TRBD1; abundance: once; v_gene: TRBV5-1; j_gene: TRBJ1-4; len: 14; CDR3nt: TGCGCCAGCAGCTTCACAGGGGATATGGAAAAACTGTTTTTT; CDR3aa: CASSFTGDMEKLFF
d_gene: TRBD2; abundance: once; v_gene: TRBV5-4; j_gene: TRBJ2-5; len: 16; CDR3nt: TGTGCCAGCAGCCCCGGGACTAGCGGAGGGATAGAGACCCAGTACTTC; CDR3aa: CASSPGTSGGIETQYF
d_gene: TRBD2; abundance: NA; v_gene: TRBV9; j_gene: TRBJ2-3; len: 15; CDR3nt: TGTGCCAGCAGCGTAGCGGCGGGAGTCGCTGATACGCAGTATTTT; CDR3aa: CASSVAAGVADTQYF
d_gene: TRBD1; abundance: NA; v_gene: TRBV27; j_gene: TRBJ1-6; len: 15; CDR3nt: TGTGCCAGCAGTTTAGAGGGACAGTATAATTCACCCCTCCACTTT; CDR3aa: CASSLEGQYNSPLHF
d_gene: TRBD2; abundance: NA; v_gene: TRBV4-1; j_gene: TRBJ2-1; len: 15; CDR3nt: TGCGCCAGCAGCCAAGATATCCAGCGGGATCGTGAGCAGTTCTTC; CDR3aa: CASSQDIQRDREQFF
d_gene: TRBD2; abundance: NA; v_gene: TRBV6-4; j_gene: TRBJ2-3; len: 17; CDR3nt: TGTGCCAGCAGTGTTATCGGGACTAGCTCTTTCGGAGATACGCAGTATTTT; CDR3aa: CASSVIGTSSFGDTQYF
d_gene: NA; abundance: NA; v_gene: TRBV27; j_gene: TRBJ2-5; len: 12; CDR3nt: TGTGCCAGCAGCCAGTACCAAGAGACCCAGTACTTC; CDR3aa: CASSQYQETQYF
d_gene: NA; abundance: NA; v_gene: TRBV5-1; j_gene: TRBJ2-7; len: 13; CDR3nt: TGCGCCAGCAGCTTTGCAGACTCGGGGGAGCAGTACTTC; CDR3aa: CASSFADSGEQYF
d_gene: NA; abundance: NA; v_gene: TRBV13; j_gene: TRBJ1-1; len: 15; CDR3nt: TGTGCCAGCAGCCCCGAAGGAGGACTGAACACTGAAGCTTTCTTT; CDR3aa: CASSPEGGLNTEAFF
d_gene: TRBD1; abundance: NA; v_gene: TRBV2; j_gene: TRBJ1-5; len: 15; CDR3nt: TGTGCCAGCAGTGATGAGGACAGGCGCAATCAGCCCCAGCATTTT; CDR3aa: CASSDEDRRNQPQHF
d_gene: TRBD2; abundance: NA; v_gene: TRBV11-2; j_gene: TRBJ2-3; len: 15; CDR3nt: TGTGCCAGCAGCCCGGGACTAGCGGTCACAGATACGCAGTATTTT; CDR3aa: CASSPGLAVTDTQYF
d_gene: TRBD1; abundance: NA; v_gene: TRBV5-1; j_gene: TRBJ1-6; len: 15; CDR3nt: TGCGCCAGCAGTTACAGGGGGTCAGACAATTCACCCCTCCACTTT; CDR3aa: CASSYRGSDNSPLHF
d_gene: NA; abundance: few; v_gene: TRBV6-1; j_gene: TRBJ2-7; len: 17; CDR3nt: TGTGCCAGCAGTGAAGCTCCCCCAGGGGGGTCGGTCTACGAGCAGTACTTC; CDR3aa: CASSEAPPGGSVYEQYF
d_gene: NA; abundance: NA; v_gene: TRBV29-1; j_gene: TRBJ2-7; len: 14; CDR3nt: TGCAGCGTCCAAAACACTAAACACCCCTACGAGCAGTACTTC; CDR3aa: CSVQNTKHPYEQYF
d_gene: NA; abundance: NA; v_gene: TRBV6-6; j_gene: TRBJ2-1; len: 13; CDR3nt: TGTGCCAGCAGTTCCCAACTAGGGAATGAGCAGTTCTTC; CDR3aa: CASSSQLGNEQFF
d_gene: TRBD2; abundance: NA; v_gene: TRBV4-2; j_gene: TRBJ2-7; len: 16; CDR3nt: TGTGCCAGCAGCCTGAGGACTAGCGAGAGCTCCTACGAGCAGTACTTC; CDR3aa: CASSLRTSESSYEQYF
d_gene: TRBD1; abundance: NA; v_gene: TRBV10-2; j_gene: TRBJ1-4; len: 17; CDR3nt: TGCGCCAGCAGTGAGTCGGCAGGGGGACTTGGGAATGAAAAACTGTTTTTT; CDR3aa: CASSESAGGLGNEKLFF
d_gene: NA; abundance: NA; v_gene: TRBV28; j_gene: TRBJ2-7; len: 14; CDR3nt: TGTGCCAGCAGGCCTCCGGGACTCACCTACGAGCAGTACTTC; CDR3aa: CASRPPGLTYEQYF
d_gene: NA; abundance: once; v_gene: TRBV5-4; j_gene: TRBJ2-2; len: 14; CDR3nt: TGTGCCAGCAGCCCGAGAGCGAACACCGGGGAGCTGTTTTTT; CDR3aa: CASSPRANTGELFF
d_gene: TRBD1; abundance: NA; v_gene: TRBV14; j_gene: TRBJ2-2; len: 16; CDR3nt: TGTGCCAGCAGCCAAAGGACAGGGGGCTCGTACGGGGAGCTGTTTTTT; CDR3aa: CASSQRTGGSYGELFF
d_gene: TRBD2; abundance: NA; v_gene: TRBV6-1; j_gene: TRBJ2-1; len: 15; CDR3nt: TGTGCCAGCACCGGGACTAGCGGGAGTTTAGGTGAGCAGTTCTTC; CDR3aa: CASTGTSGSLGEQFF
d_gene: TRBD1; abundance: NA; v_gene: TRBV4-2; j_gene: TRBJ1-1; len: 14; CDR3nt: TGTGCCAGCAGCCAAGAAGACAGGGTGGCTGAAGCTTTCTTT; CDR3aa: CASSQEDRVAEAFF
d_gene: NA; abundance: NA; v_gene: TRBV9; j_gene: TRBJ1-3; len: 14; CDR3nt: TGTGCCAGCAGCCGGGGGACCTCTGGAAACACCATATATTTT; CDR3aa: CASSRGTSGNTIYF
d_gene: NA; abundance: NA; v_gene: TRBV9; j_gene: TRBJ2-3; len: 17; CDR3nt: TGTGCCAGCAGCCCTACCCTGGGACTGGGGAGCACAGATACGCAGTATTTT; CDR3aa: CASSPTLGLGSTDTQYF
d_gene: TRBD1; abundance: NA; v_gene: TRBV19; j_gene: TRBJ2-7; len: 17; CDR3nt: TGTGCCAGTAGTAGGGTCGTCGAACGGGGACAGGGTTACGAGCAGTACTTC; CDR3aa: CASSRVVERGQGYEQYF
d_gene: TRBD2; abundance: few; v_gene: TRBV6-5; j_gene: TRBJ2-5; len: 13; CDR3nt: TGTGCCAGCACCGGGACTAGTGTCGAGACCCAGTACTTC; CDR3aa: CASTGTSVETQYF
d_gene: NA; abundance: NA; v_gene: TRBV6-1; j_gene: TRBJ1-1; len: 15; CDR3nt: TGTGCCAGCAGTAGGAGGACATTGGGGGCCACTGAAGCTTTCTTT; CDR3aa: CASSRRTLGATEAFF
d_gene: NA; abundance: NA; v_gene: TRBV5-1; j_gene: TRBJ1-3; len: 13; CDR3nt: TGCGCCAGCAGCCAAACACTCGGGAACACCATATATTTT; CDR3aa: CASSQTLGNTIYF
d_gene: NA; abundance: NA; v_gene: TRBV2; j_gene: TRBJ2-6; len: 17; CDR3nt: TGTGCCAGCAGTGCCGAGACGGCCTTCTCTGGGGCCAACGGCCTGACTTTC; CDR3aa: CASSAETAFSGANGLTF
d_gene: NA; abundance: NA; v_gene: TRBV7-2; j_gene: TRBJ2-3; len: 14; CDR3nt: TGTGCCAGCAGCTTAGATGGGGGGTCAGATACGCAGTATTTT; CDR3aa: CASSLDGGSDTQYF